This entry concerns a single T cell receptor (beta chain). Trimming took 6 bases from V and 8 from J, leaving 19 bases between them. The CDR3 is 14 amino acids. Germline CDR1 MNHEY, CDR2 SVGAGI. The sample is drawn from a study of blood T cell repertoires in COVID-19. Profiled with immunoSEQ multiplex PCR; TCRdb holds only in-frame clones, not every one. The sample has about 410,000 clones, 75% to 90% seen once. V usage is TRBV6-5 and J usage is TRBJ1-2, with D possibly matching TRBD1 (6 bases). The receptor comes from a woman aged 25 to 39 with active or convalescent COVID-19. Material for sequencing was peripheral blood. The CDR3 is CASSPGRGAGGYTF. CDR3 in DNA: TGTGCCAGCAGCCCCGGACGGGGGGCTGGAGGCTACACCTTC.